The 12 T cell receptor beta chains given below trace back to one sample, sequenced in a study of blood T cell repertoires in COVID-19. Using immunoSEQ multiplex PCR, the repertoire was profiled, and TCRdb retains in-frame clones only, with some absent. In the table there are under 350,000 clones, roughly 90% of which are singletons. The sequenced sample was peripheral blood. Every receptor here comes from a man aged 35 to 55 with acute or convalescent COVID-19.

The J gene is TRBJ2-1, the V gene TRBV10-3; D is possibly TRBD2 (6 bases). Per germline, CDR1 ENHRY and CDR2 SYGVKD. The CDR3 has 14 residues. V was trimmed by 4 bases and J by 9 bases, leaving 16 bases between them. The DNA of the CDR3 is TGTGCCATCAGTGGATGGGACTCCGAAGGTGAGCAGTTCTTC. Residues: CAISGWDSEGEQFF.

This rearrangement joins TRBV5-4 to TRBJ2-7, with 11 nucleotides matching TRBD2. The CDR3 totals 15 residues. Germline V lookup: CDR1 SGHNT, CDR2 YYREEE (reference sequence). Trimming took 4 bases from V and 2 from J; bases not matched to a gene: 5. CDR3 nucleotide sequence: TGTGCCAGCAGCCCCGGGACTAGCGGAACCTACGAGCAGTACTTC. As protein: CASSPGTSGTYEQYF.

This chain connects TRBV4-1 to TRBJ1-1; D is ambiguous. Germline values: CDR1 MGHRA, CDR2 YSYEKL. Between the trimmed V and J ends, which lost 5 bases and 5 bases, there was a span of 9 bases. CDR3 length: 12 residues. The CDR3 DNA follows: TGCGCCAGCAGCGAGAGAGGAACTGAAGCTTTCTTT. This codes for CASSERGTEAFF.

This chain joins TRBV4-2 and TRBJ1-1; D is perhaps TRBD1 (5 bases). The CDR3 extends over 15 amino acids. The V end lost 0 bases, the J end lost 5 bases, and 13 bases lay between the germline ends. The germline V gene has CDR1 LGHNA and CDR2 YNFKEQ. The CDR3 here is CASSQEGQLGTEAFF. The CDR3 bases are TGTGCCAGCAGCCAAGAAGGACAACTGGGAACTGAAGCTTTCTTT.

The chain uses TRBV2 and TRBJ1-5; no clear D gene. Germline V CDR1 and CDR2: SNHLY, FYNNEI. This CDR3 contains 13 residues. The ends were cut back, 6 bases at V and 2 bases at J, with 8 bases in the middle. CDR3 sequence: CASSPIGNQPQHF. The DNA of the CDR3 is TGTGCCAGCAGCCCGATAGGCAATCAGCCCCAGCATTTT.

The J gene is TRBJ2-3, the V gene TRBV25-1; 10 nucleotides align to TRBD1. Germline CDR1 is MGHDK and CDR2 is SYGVNS. V shed 5 bases, J shed 3 bases, and the junction held 11 bases outside the gene matches. This CDR3 is built from 17 residues. The CDR3, as DNA: TGTGCCAGCAGTTCTCGAACCGGGACAGGGGAAACAGATACGCAGTATTTT. Its protein product is CASSSRTGTGETDTQYF. Supplemented by reference TRBV25-1 and TRBJ2-3, the full variable domain reads EADIYQTPRYLVIGTGKKITLECSQTMGHDKMYWYQQDPGMELHLIHYSYGVNSTEKGDLSSESTVSRIRTEHFPLTLESARPSHTSQYLCASSSRTGTGETDTQYFGPGTRLTVL.

J is TRBJ2-7 and V is TRBV7-6; D is possibly TRBD2 (7 bases). V gave up 2 bases and J gave up 1 base, with 21 bases separating them. Germline V gene data show CDR1 as SGHVS and CDR2 as FNYEAQ. The CDR3 has 18 residues. CDR3 sequence: CASSLKGGQPIGSYEQYF. CDR3 bases: TGTGCCAGCAGCTTAAAGGGGGGGCAGCCAATAGGTTCCTACGAGCAGTACTTC.

The rearrangement links TRBV11-2 to TRBJ2-1; D is ambiguous. Trimming removed 3 bases at V and 4 bases at J, with 7 bases between. CDR3 length: 13 residues. Germline V gene lookup returns CDR1 SGHAT and CDR2 FQNNGV. CDR3 nucleotides: TGTGCCAGCAGCTTTCAGGTTTACAATGAGCAGTTCTTC. The encoded protein is CASSFQVYNEQFF.

Here the CDR3 DNA reads TGTGCCAGCAGTGAGACAGGGCCTCAGCACGAGCAGTACTTC. It is translated as CASSETGPQHEQYF. The chain recombines TRBV2 with TRBJ2-7; 7 bases are a match to TRBD1. J lost 5 bases, V lost 3 bases, and 7 bases had no gene match. The germline gives CDR1 SNHLY, CDR2 FYNNEI. The CDR3 sequence is 14 residues long.

In this sample, this clone turned up once. This rearrangement joins TRBV30 to TRBJ1-1, with D possibly being TRBD1 (5 bases). The CDR3 sequence is 13 residues long. Trimming shortened V by 4 bases and J by 3 bases, and 12 bases separated the two germline ends. Germline V gene lookup returns CDR1 GTSNPN and CDR2 SVGIG (reference sequence). This chain's CDR3 is CAWKSRGDTEAFF. As DNA, the CDR3 is TGTGCCTGGAAATCAAGGGGTGACACTGAAGCTTTCTTT.

J is TRBJ1-6 and V is TRBV6-1; no firm D call. This CDR3 is 16 amino acids long. Trimming stripped 2 bases from V and 0 bases from J, with 8 bases between. CDR1 and CDR2 (germline): MNHNS, SASEGT. The CDR3 nucleotides are TGTGCCAGCAGTGAATTTGGGAGCTCCTATAATTCACCCCTCCACTTT. This codes for CASSEFGSSYNSPLHF.

This clone was seen more than once but under ten times. The V call is TRBV3-1 (or the pseudogene TRBV3-2), the J call TRBJ1-1; no clear D gene. V dropped 1 base and J dropped 1 base, with 10 bases sitting between them. Germline values: CDR1 LGHDT, CDR2 YNNKEL (reference sequence). The CDR3 has 15 amino acids. The CDR3 region has the DNA TGTGCCAGCAGCCAAGTCCTGAGAGGGAACACTGAAGCTTTCTTT. Protein: CASSQVLRGNTEAFF.